The rows below give T cell receptor beta chains drawn from one sample of a study of T cell changes during pregnancy in multiple sclerosis. The table came from immunoSEQ multiplex PCR; TCRdb's copy has only in-frame clones and leaves some out. The sample shows about 31,000 clones, roughly 86% of them seen only once. The sequencing used CD8+ T cells from peripheral blood mononuclear cells, collected in the first trimester of pregnancy. The receptors shown here come from a female donor with multiple sclerosis, enrolled in a pregnancy study. Both conserved end residues are part of each CDR3. A D gene is named only where the DNA matches it firmly. Clone sizes are given selectively: once, few, many, or a class where the clone is expanded.

abundance	v_gene	j_gene	d_gene	CDR3aa	CDR3nt
NA	TRBV4-2	TRBJ1-4	TRBD1	CASSQDETGGTEKLFF	TGTGCCAGCAGCCAAGATGAGACAGGGGGTACTGAAAAACTGTTTTTT
NA	TRBV11-2	TRBJ2-1	TRBD2	CASSQTSANNEQFF	TGTGCCAGCAGCCAGACTAGCGCGAACAATGAGCAGTTCTTC
NA	TRBV5-4	TRBJ2-2	TRBD2	CASMWGGNTGELFF	TGTGCCAGCATGTGGGGGGGGAACACCGGGGAGCTGTTTTTT
NA	TRBV25-1	TRBJ2-7	NA	CASKGGRRNEQYF	TGTGCCAGCAAAGGTGGGAGGAGGAACGAGCAGTACTTC
NA	TRBV7-9	TRBJ1-5	NA	CASSLDSQPQHF	TGTGCCAGCAGCTTAGATAGTCAGCCCCAGCATTTT
NA	TRBV13	TRBJ2-1	TRBD2	CASSSLLADPYNEQFF	TGTGCCAGCAGTTCCCTACTAGCGGATCCCTACAATGAGCAGTTCTTC
NA	TRBV7-9	TRBJ1-5	NA	CASSSTSAGHQPQHF	TGTGCCAGCAGCTCTACTTCCGCGGGGCATCAGCCCCAGCATTTT
NA	TRBV28	TRBJ2-1	NA	CASSFTLEAYNEQFF	TGTGCCAGCAGTTTTACGCTTGAGGCCTACAATGAGCAGTTCTTC
NA	TRBV27	TRBJ2-2	TRBD2	CASSPSGGGWTGELFF	TGTGCCAGCAGTCCATCTGGGGGGGGTTGGACCGGGGAGCTGTTTTTT
NA	TRBV28	TRBJ2-4	TRBD1	CASRPTGFGKNIQYF	TGTGCCAGCAGACCGACAGGGTTCGGCAAAAACATTCAGTACTTC
NA	TRBV2	TRBJ2-1	TRBD2	CASSLGLGYNEQFF	TGTGCCAGCAGCCTCGGACTAGGCTACAATGAGCAGTTCTTC
NA	TRBV7-9	TRBJ2-3	NA	CASSFPLGGADTQYF	TGTGCCAGCAGCTTTCCGTTGGGAGGAGCAGATACGCAGTATTTT
NA	TRBV7-3	TRBJ2-1	NA	CASSLRTLDEQFF	TGTGCCAGCAGCTTACGGACTTTGGATGAGCAGTTCTTC
few	TRBV28	TRBJ1-5	NA	CASSLGFGEDQPQHF	TGTGCCAGCAGCCTCGGGTTTGGCGAGGATCAGCCCCAGCATTTT
NA	TRBV6-5	TRBJ2-1	NA	CASSSLATYNEQFF	TGTGCCAGCAGTTCTCTAGCGACCTACAATGAGCAGTTCTTC
NA	TRBV6-5	TRBJ2-7	NA	CASSYSFSESSYEQYF	TGTGCCAGCAGTTACTCGTTTAGCGAGAGCTCCTACGAGCAGTACTTC
once	TRBV18	TRBJ2-1	NA	CASSPPGIGSNNEQFF	TGTGCCAGCTCCCCTCCGGGAATAGGGTCAAACAATGAGCAGTTCTTC
NA	TRBV6-5	TRBJ1-2	NA	CASSYEGYSRGNGYTF	TGTGCCAGCAGTTACGAGGGTTACAGTCGGGGGAATGGCTACACCTTC
few	TRBV6-9	TRBJ1-1	NA	CAAYLEGFAEAFF	TGTGCCGCCTATTTGGAGGGATTCGCTGAAGCTTTCTTT
few	TRBV9	TRBJ2-5	TRBD1	CASSGPHRGRGETQYF	TGTGCCAGCAGCGGACCCCACAGGGGGCGCGGGGAGACCCAGTACTTC
NA	TRBV30	TRBJ1-1	NA	CAWTPVTEAFF	TGTGCCTGGACCCCAGTCACTGAAGCTTTCTTT
NA	TRBV29-1	TRBJ2-3	TRBD2	CSQALAGTSDTQYF	TGCAGCCAGGCACTAGCGGGGACCTCAGATACGCAGTATTTT
NA	TRBV7-6	TRBJ2-1	TRBD2	CASSPGLAGFLSNNEQFF	TGTGCCAGCAGCCCCGGACTAGCGGGATTCCTCTCCAACAATGAGCAGTTCTTC
many	TRBV19	TRBJ2-7	NA	CASSNWRKSSSYEQYF	TGTGCCAGTAGTAATTGGCGGAAAAGCAGCTCCTACGAGCAGTACTTC
NA	TRBV2	TRBJ1-5	TRBD1	CASRDRGADQPQHF	TGTGCCAGCAGAGACAGGGGCGCGGATCAGCCCCAGCATTTT
NA	TRBV30	TRBJ1-2	NA	CAWSVQVHARGYGYTF	TGTGCCTGGAGTGTACAAGTACATGCCAGGGGATACGGCTACACCTTC
NA	TRBV28	TRBJ1-5	TRBD1	CASSQPGQGNQPQHF	TGTGCCAGCAGCCAGCCGGGACAGGGGAATCAGCCCCAGCATTTT
NA	TRBV11-3	TRBJ2-7	TRBD2	CASSLVAGPSYEQYF	TGTGCCAGCAGCTTAGTAGCGGGGCCCTCCTACGAGCAGTACTTC
NA	TRBV28	TRBJ2-2	TRBD1	CASSQDRGRDTGELFF	TGTGCCAGCAGCCAGGACAGGGGTCGTGATACCGGGGAGCTGTTTTTT
once	TRBV4-3	TRBJ2-7	TRBD2	CASSRPLAGGAYEQYF	TGCGCCAGCAGCCGACCTCTAGCGGGGGGTGCCTACGAGCAGTACTTC
NA	TRBV13	TRBJ2-2	NA	CASSLGRVDTGELFF	TGTGCCAGCAGCTTAGGGAGGGTTGACACCGGGGAGCTGTTTTTT
NA	TRBV27	TRBJ2-5	NA	CASSLFQGHGETQYF	TGTGCCAGCAGTTTATTCCAGGGCCATGGGGAGACCCAGTACTTC
NA	TRBV5-1	TRBJ2-1	TRBD1	CASSLGTGRDEQFF	TGCGCCAGCAGCTTAGGGACAGGTCGGGATGAGCAGTTCTTC
NA	TRBV27	TRBJ1-2	NA	CASSLGGDGYTF	TGTGCCAGCAGTTTAGGAGGGGATGGCTACACCTTC
NA	TRBV13	TRBJ1-5	TRBD1	CASSFRQGNQPQHF	TGTGCCAGCAGCTTTAGACAGGGGAATCAGCCCCAGCATTTT
NA	TRBV4-3	TRBJ1-2	TRBD1	CASSPGTGDYGYTF	TGCGCCAGCAGCCCCGGGACAGGGGATTATGGCTACACCTTC
NA	TRBV2	TRBJ2-7	NA	CASTPRVRGVTYEQYF	TGTGCCAGCACCCCAAGGGTCAGGGGGGTGACCTACGAGCAGTACTTC
NA	TRBV5-4	TRBJ2-7	TRBD1	CASSPRDSLSYEQYF	TGTGCCAGCAGCCCCCGGGACAGCCTATCCTACGAGCAGTACTTC
NA	TRBV5-6	TRBJ2-1	NA	CASSLGTLTYNEQFF	TGTGCCAGCAGCTTAGGGACTCTCACCTACAATGAGCAGTTCTTC
NA	TRBV5-5	TRBJ2-7	TRBD2	CASSLRTSGRYEQYF	TGTGCCAGCAGCCTGAGGACTAGCGGGAGGTACGAGCAGTACTTC
NA	TRBV11-3	TRBJ2-5	NA	CASSAAKETQYF	TGTGCCAGCAGCGCCGCGAAAGAGACCCAGTACTTC
few	TRBV28	TRBJ2-5	TRBD2	CASKKGLAGGSKETQYF	TGTGCCAGCAAGAAGGGACTAGCGGGGGGAAGTAAAGAGACCCAGTACTTC
NA	TRBV5-1	TRBJ2-7	TRBD2	CASSPGLAGGYEQYF	TGCGCCAGCAGTCCTGGACTAGCGGGAGGCTACGAGCAGTACTTC
NA	TRBV2	TRBJ2-3	NA	CASSVGSGGESDTQYF	TGTGCCAGCAGTGTTGGATCTGGAGGAGAATCAGATACGCAGTATTTT
NA	TRBV29-1	TRBJ1-3	NA	CSTSLWTHRDICRNTIYF	TGCAGCACATCACTCTGGACTCACCGGGACATTTGCAGGAACACCATATATTTT
NA	TRBV28	TRBJ1-5	TRBD1	CASRETGWAQPQHF	TGTGCCAGCAGGGAGACAGGGTGGGCTCAGCCCCAGCATTTT
NA	TRBV7-3	TRBJ2-3	NA	CASSLLGNSGDTQYF	TGTGCCAGCAGCTTATTAGGGAATTCAGGGGATACGCAGTATTTT
NA	TRBV7-3	TRBJ2-5	NA	CASSRDSGETQYF	TGTGCCAGCAGCAGGGACTCCGGGGAGACCCAGTACTTC
NA	TRBV6-6	TRBJ2-7	NA	CATRTGDYEQYF	TGTGCCACCCGGACTGGGGACTACGAGCAGTACTTC
NA	TRBV4-1	TRBJ2-1	NA	CASSLTTGTFNEQFF	TGCGCCAGCAGCCTTACCACCGGGACTTTCAATGAGCAGTTCTTC
NA	TRBV7-8	TRBJ1-6	TRBD1	CASRQQGSSYNSPLHF	TGTGCCAGCAGACAACAGGGGAGCTCCTATAATTCACCCCTCCACTTT
NA	TRBV18	TRBJ2-7	NA	CASSQGQYTYEQYF	TGTGCCAGCTCACAAGGACAGTATACCTACGAGCAGTACTTC
NA	TRBV13	TRBJ2-7	NA	CASSLGLRGQQPRYEQYF	TGTGCCAGCAGCTTAGGCCTCAGGGGACAACAACCCCGCTACGAGCAGTACTTC
once	TRBV4-2	TRBJ2-3	TRBD2	CASSLGGRGETDTQYF	TGTGCCAGCAGCCTCGGGGGGAGGGGTGAGACAGATACGCAGTATTTT
few	TRBV15	TRBJ1-1	NA	CATSRGTPTEAFF	TGTGCCACCAGCAGAGGAACACCCACTGAAGCTTTCTTT
NA	TRBV19	TRBJ2-1	NA	CATNQGLDPYNEQFF	TGTGCAACGAACCAGGGCCTGGACCCCTACAATGAGCAGTTCTTC
few	TRBV6-4	TRBJ1-1	NA	CASSGGAEGVVFF	TGTGCCAGCAGTGGAGGGGCCGAGGGGGTTGTCTTCTTT
NA	TRBV27	TRBJ2-7	NA	CASSLSSRGTYEQYF	TGTGCCAGCAGTTTATCGTCCAGGGGCACCTACGAGCAGTACTTC
NA	TRBV5-6	TRBJ1-4	TRBD1	CASSRPQGAELFF	TGTGCCAGCAGCAGGCCCCAGGGGGCAGAACTGTTTTTT